This T cell receptor (beta chain) comes out of a study of T cells in Graves' hyperthyroidism and ophthalmopathy. Study outcomes and limitations: Researchers report that a 13 V-J model separated ophthalmopathy from stable hyperthyroidism. Blood also carried most thyroid clonotypes expanded above 0.001.

Among the patients, aged 18 to 65, hyperthyroidism was newly diagnosed and had lasted under 2 months. The study left out patients who had uncontrolled infection, other autoimmune disease, pregnancy or lactation. Trimming shortened V by 0 bases and J by 0 bases, and 7 bases separated the two germline ends. Looked up from germline, CDR1 is MRHNA and CDR2 is SNTAGT. The CDR3 consists of 15 residues. Concerning this clonotype itself: Its antigen is not identified.

Template material for amplifying TCR beta CDR3 regions consisted of RNA transcripts. The TCR CDR3 was amplified in a first-round RT-PCR using the HTBI primer set. MiXCR, run by TCRdb on the multiplex PCR reads, gives a single entry per CDR3 protein. The data show 250,000 to 300,000 distinct CDR3 sequences, more than 12% seen once. The V call is TRBV6-4, the J call TRBJ2-3, with D perhaps TRBD2 (5 bases). This receptor was identified in a woman aged 40 to 50 with Graves' hyperthyroidism that later progressed to Graves' ophthalmopathy. Sequenced: blood. In DNA, the CDR3 is TGTGCCAGCAGTGACTCGGCGGGCAGCACAGATACGCAGTATTTT. Residues: CASSDSAGSTDTQYF.